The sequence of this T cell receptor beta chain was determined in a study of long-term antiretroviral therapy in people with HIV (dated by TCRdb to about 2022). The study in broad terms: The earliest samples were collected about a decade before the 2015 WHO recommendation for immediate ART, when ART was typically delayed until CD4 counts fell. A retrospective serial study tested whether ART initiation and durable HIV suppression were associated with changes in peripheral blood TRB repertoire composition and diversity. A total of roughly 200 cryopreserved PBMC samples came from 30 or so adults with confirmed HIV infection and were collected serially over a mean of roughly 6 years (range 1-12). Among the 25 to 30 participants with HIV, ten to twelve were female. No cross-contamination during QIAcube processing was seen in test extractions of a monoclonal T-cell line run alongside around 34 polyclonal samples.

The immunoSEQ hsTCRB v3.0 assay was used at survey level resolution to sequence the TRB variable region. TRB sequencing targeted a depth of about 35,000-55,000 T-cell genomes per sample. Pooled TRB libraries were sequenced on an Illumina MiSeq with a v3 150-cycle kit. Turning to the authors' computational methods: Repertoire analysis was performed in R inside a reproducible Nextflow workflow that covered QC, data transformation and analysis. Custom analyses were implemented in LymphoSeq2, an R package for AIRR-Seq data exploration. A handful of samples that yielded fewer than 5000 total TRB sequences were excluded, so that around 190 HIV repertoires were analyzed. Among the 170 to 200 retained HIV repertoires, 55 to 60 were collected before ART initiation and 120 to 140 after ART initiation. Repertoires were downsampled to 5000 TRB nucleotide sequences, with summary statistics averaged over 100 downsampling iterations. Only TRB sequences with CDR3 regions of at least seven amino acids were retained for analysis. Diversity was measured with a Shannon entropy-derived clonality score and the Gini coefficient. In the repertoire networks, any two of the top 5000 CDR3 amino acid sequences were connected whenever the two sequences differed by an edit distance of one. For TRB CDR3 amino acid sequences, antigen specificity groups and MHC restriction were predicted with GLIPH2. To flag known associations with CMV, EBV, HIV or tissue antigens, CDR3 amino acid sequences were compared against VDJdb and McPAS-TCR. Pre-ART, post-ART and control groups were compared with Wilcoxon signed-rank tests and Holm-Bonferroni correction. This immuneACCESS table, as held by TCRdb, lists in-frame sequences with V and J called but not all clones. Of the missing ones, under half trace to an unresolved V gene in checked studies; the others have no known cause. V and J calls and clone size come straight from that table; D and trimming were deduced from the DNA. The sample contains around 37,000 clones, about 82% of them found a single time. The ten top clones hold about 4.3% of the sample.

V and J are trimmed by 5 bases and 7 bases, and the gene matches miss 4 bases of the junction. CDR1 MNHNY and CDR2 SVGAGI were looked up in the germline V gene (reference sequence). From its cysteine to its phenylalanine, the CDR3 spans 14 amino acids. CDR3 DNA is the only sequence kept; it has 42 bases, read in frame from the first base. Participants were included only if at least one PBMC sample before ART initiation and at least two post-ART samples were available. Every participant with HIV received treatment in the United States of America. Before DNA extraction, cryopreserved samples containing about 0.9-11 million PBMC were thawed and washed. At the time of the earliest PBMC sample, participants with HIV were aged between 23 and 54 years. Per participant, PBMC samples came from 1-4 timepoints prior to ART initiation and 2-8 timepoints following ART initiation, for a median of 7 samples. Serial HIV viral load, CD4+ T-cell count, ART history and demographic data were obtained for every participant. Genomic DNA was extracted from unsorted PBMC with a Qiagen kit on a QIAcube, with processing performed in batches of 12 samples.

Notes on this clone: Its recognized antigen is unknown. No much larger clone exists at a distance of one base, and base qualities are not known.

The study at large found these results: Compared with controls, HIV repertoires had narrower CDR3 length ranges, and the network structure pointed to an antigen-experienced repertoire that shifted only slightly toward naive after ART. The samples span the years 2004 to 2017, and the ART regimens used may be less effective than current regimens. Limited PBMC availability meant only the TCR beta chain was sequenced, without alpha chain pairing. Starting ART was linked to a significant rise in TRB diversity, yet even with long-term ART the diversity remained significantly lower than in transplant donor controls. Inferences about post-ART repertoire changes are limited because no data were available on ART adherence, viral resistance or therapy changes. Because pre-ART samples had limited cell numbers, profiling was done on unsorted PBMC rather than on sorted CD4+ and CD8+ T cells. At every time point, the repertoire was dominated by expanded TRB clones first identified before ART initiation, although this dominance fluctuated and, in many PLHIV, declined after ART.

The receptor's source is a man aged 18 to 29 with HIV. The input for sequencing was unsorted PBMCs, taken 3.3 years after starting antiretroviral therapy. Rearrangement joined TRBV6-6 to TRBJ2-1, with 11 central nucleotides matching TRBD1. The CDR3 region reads CASSGQGARNEQFF. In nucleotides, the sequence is TGTGCCAGCAGTGGACAGGGGGCGCGAAATGAGCAGTTCTTC.